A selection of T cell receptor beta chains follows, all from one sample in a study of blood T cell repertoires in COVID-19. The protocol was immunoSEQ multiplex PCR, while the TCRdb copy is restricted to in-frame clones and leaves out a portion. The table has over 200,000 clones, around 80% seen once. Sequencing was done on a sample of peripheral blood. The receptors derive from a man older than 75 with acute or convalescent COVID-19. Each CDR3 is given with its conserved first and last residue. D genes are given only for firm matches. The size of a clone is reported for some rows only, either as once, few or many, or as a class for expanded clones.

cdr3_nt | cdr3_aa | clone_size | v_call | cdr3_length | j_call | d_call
TGTGCCACCAAACTTACAGGGTTTTCGCCCCAGCATTTT | CATKLTGFSPQHF | few | TRBV19 | 13 | TRBJ1-5 | -
TGTGCCAGCAGCTTGGTTCCGGGCAGGGACAACGTCCTGACTTTC | CASSLVPGRDNVLTF | - | TRBV7-9 | 15 | TRBJ2-6 | -
TGTGCCAGTAGTATTTCTCCAGGGGGGACTGAAGCTTTCTTT | CASSISPGGTEAFF | few | TRBV19 | 14 | TRBJ1-1 | TRBD1
TGCGCCAGCAGTGAAAGCGGGAGTTATTCCCACGAGCAGTACTTC | CASSESGSYSHEQYF | - | TRBV10-1 | 15 | TRBJ2-7 | TRBD2
TGTGCCAGCAGCAGGACAGGGGGCAGCGTTCAGCCCCAGCATTTT | CASSRTGGSVQPQHF | - | TRBV28 | 15 | TRBJ1-5 | TRBD1
TGTGCCAGCAGTTTAACGGGCAGAGGACAAGGTAACTCTGGGGCCAACGTCCTGACTTTC | CASSLTGRGQGNSGANVLTF | once | TRBV28 | 20 | TRBJ2-6 | -
TGTGCCAGCAGCTTAGGCACAGGACACTATGGCTACACCTTC | CASSLGTGHYGYTF | few | TRBV11-2 | 14 | TRBJ1-2 | -
TGTGCCAGCAGCTTAGAACTAGCGGGAGTTTGGGATACGCAGTATTTT | CASSLELAGVWDTQYF | - | TRBV7-9 | 16 | TRBJ2-3 | TRBD2
TGTGCCAGCAGCTTAGGGGACAGGGGCCCCTACGAGCAGTACTTC | CASSLGDRGPYEQYF | - | TRBV7-8 | 15 | TRBJ2-7 | TRBD1
TGTGCCAGCAGTCAGAACAACTATGGCTACACCTTC | CASSQNNYGYTF | - | TRBV25-1 | 12 | TRBJ1-2 | -
TGTGCCAGCAGTCTAGCGAACACCGGGGAGCTGTTTTTT | CASSLANTGELFF | - | TRBV6-5 | 13 | TRBJ2-2 | -